This T cell receptor beta chain was sequenced in a study of T cells after yellow fever vaccination. General study findings and limits: FACS-sorted repertoires could harbor abundant contaminating bulk-population clonotypes. Overall, a small share of clonotypes was seen in both CD4 and CD8 compartments. The study found a weaker secondary response that peaked faster, day 5 versus 15.

Each CDR3 protein is one row after TCRdb ran MiXCR on the 5' RACE reads. The sample shows 310,000 or so distinct CDR3 sequences, less than 4.5% of them seen only once. This clonotype has only a few counts. What it binds is unknown. V lost 5 bases, J lost 9 bases, and 11 bases lay in between. Germline assignment: CDR1 MNHEY and CDR2 SVGEGT. CDR3 length: 12 amino acids. The input for sequencing was PBMCs, taken on the day of the yellow fever booster vaccination. The rearrangement links TRBV6-2 or TRBV6-3 to TRBJ2-1, with D tentatively TRBD2 (5 bases). The receptor was derived from a man aged 18 to 29 who received the YFV17D yellow fever vaccine. The CDR3 here is CASSTRTSEQFF. For the CDR3, the DNA is TGTGCCAGCAGTACTAGGACCAGTGAGCAGTTCTTC.